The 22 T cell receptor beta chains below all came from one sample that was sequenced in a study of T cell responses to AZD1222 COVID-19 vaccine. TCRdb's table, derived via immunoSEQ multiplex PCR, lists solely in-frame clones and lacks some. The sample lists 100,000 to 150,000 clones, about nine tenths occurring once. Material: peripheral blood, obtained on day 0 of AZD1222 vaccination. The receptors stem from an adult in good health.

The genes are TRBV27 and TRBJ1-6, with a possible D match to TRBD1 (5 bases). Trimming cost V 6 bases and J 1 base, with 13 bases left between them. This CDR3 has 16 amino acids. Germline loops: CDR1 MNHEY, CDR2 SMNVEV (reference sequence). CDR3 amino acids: CASSKAQGSYNSPLHF. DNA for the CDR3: TGTGCCAGCAGCAAGGCCCAGGGTTCCTATAATTCACCCCTCCACTTT.

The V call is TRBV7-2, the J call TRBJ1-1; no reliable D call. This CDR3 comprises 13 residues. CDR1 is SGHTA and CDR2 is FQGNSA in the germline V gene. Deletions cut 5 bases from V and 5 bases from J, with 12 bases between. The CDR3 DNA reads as TGTGCCAGCAGCCACGGTGGTGTGACTGAAGCTTTCTTT. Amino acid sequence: CASSHGGVTEAFF. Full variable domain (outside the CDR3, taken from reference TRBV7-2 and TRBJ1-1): GAGVSQSPSNKVTEKGKDVELRCDPISGHTALYWYRQSLGQGLEFLIYFQGNSAPDKSGLPSDRFSAERTGGSVSTLTIQRTQQEDSAVYLCASSHGGVTEAFFGQGTRLTVV.

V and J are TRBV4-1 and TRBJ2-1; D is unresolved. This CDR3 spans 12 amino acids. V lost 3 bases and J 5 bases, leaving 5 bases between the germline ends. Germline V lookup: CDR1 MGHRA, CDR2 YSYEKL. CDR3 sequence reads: CASSQLDNEQFF. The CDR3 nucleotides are TGCGCCAGCAGCCAGCTTGACAATGAGCAGTTCTTC.

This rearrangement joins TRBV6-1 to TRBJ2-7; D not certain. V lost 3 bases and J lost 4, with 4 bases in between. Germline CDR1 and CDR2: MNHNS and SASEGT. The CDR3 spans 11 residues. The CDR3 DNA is TGTGCCAGCAGTGACGGGTACGAGCAGTACTTC. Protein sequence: CASSDGYEQYF.

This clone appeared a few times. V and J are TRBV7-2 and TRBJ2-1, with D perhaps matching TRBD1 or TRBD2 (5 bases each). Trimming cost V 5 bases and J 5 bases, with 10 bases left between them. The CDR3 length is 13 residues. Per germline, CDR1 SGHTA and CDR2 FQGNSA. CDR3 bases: TGTGCCAGCAGCCTGGGACGGAACAATGAGCAGTTCTTC. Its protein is CASSLGRNNEQFF.

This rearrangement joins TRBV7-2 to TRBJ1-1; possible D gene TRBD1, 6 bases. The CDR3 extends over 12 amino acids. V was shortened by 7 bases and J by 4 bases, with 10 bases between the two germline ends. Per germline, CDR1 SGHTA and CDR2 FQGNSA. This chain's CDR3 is CASTRGSTEAFF. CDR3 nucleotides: TGTGCCAGCACCAGGGGAAGCACTGAAGCTTTCTTT. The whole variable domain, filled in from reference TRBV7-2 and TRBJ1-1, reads GAGVSQSPSNKVTEKGKDVELRCDPISGHTALYWYRQSLGQGLEFLIYFQGNSAPDKSGLPSDRFSAERTGGSVSTLTIQRTQQEDSAVYLCASTRGSTEAFFGQGTRLTVV.

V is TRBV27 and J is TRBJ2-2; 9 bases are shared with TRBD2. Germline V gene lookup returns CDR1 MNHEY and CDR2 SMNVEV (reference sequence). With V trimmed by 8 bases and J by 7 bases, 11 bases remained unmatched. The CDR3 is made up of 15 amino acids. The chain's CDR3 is CASEERGAGDGELFF. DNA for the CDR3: TGTGCCAGCGAGGAGCGGGGGGCCGGGGACGGGGAGCTGTTTTTT.

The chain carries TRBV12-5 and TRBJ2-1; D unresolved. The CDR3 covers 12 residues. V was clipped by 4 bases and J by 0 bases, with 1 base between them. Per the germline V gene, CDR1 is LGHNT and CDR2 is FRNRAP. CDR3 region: CASGYSYNEQFF. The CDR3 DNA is TGTGCTAGTGGTTACTCCTACAATGAGCAGTTCTTC. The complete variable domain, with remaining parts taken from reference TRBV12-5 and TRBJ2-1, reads DARVTQTPRHKVTEMGQEVTMRCQPILGHNTVFWYRQTMMQGLELLAYFRNRAPLDDSGMPKDRFSAEMPDATLATLKIQPSEPRDSAVYFCASGYSYNEQFFGPGTRLTVL.

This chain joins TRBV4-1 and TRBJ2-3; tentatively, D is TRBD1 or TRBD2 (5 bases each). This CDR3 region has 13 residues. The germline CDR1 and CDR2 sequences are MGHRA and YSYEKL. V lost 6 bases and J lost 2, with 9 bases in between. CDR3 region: CASSGGNTDTQYF. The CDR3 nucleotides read TGCGCCAGCAGTGGGGGAAACACAGATACGCAGTATTTT.

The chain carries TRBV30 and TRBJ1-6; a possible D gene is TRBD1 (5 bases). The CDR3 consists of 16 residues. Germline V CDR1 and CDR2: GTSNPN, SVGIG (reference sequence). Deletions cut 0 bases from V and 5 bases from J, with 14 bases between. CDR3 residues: CAWSVRGARNNSPLHF. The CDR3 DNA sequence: TGTGCCTGGAGTGTACGCGGGGCACGAAATAATTCACCCCTCCACTTT.

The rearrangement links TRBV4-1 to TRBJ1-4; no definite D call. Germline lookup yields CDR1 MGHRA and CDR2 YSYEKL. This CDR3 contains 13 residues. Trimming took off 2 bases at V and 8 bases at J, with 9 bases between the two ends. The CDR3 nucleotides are TGCGCCAGCAGCCAACCCCTGGGGGAAAAACTGTTTTTT. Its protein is CASSQPLGEKLFF.

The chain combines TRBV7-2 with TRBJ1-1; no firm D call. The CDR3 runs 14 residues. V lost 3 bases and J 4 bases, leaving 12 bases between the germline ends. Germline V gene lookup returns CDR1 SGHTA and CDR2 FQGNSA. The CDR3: CASSLSWRATEAFF. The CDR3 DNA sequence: TGTGCCAGCAGCTTGTCTTGGCGGGCCACTGAAGCTTTCTTT.

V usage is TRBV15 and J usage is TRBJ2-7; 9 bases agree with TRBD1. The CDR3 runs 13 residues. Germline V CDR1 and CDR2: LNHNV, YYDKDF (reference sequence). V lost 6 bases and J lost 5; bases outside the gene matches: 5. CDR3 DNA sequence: TGTGCCACCAGGGGGGACAGGGTCGACGAGCAGTACTTC. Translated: CATRGDRVDEQYF.

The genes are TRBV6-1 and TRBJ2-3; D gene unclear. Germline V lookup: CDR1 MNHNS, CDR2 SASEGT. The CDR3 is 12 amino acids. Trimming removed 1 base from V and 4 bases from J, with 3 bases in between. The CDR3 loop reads CASSEVADTQYF. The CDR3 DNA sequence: TGTGCCAGCAGTGAAGTCGCAGATACGCAGTATTTT.

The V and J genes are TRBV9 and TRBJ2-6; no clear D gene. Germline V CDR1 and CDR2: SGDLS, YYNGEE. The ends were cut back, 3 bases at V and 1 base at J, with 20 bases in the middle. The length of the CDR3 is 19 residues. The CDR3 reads CASSGRGEQKISGANVLTF. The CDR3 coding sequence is TGTGCCAGCAGCGGCCGTGGGGAACAAAAAATTTCTGGGGCCAACGTCCTGACTTTC.

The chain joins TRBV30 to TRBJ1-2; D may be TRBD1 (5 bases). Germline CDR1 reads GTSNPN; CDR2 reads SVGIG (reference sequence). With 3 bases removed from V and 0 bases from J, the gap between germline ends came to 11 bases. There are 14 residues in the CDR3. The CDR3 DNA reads TGTGCCTGGAGAATCGGGGGGGCTAACTATGGCTACACCTTC. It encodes CAWRIGGANYGYTF.

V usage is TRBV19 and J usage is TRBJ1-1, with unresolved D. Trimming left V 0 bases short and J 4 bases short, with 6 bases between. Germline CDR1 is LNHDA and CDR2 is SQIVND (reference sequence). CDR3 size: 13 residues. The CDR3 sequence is CASSIEDSTEAFF. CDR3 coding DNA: TGTGCCAGTAGTATAGAGGATAGCACTGAAGCTTTCTTT.

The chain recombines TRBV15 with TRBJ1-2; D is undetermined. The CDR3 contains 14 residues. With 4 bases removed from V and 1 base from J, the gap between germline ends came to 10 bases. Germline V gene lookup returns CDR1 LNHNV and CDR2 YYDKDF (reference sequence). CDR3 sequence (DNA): TGTGCCACCAGCAACCGGGTGAATAACTATGGCTACACCTTC. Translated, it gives CATSNRVNNYGYTF.

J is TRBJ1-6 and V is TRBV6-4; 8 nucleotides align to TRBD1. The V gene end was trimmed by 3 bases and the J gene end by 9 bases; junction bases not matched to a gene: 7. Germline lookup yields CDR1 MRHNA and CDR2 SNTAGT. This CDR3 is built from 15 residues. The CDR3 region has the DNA TGTGCCAGCAGTGAGGTGGAGGACAGGGCTTCACCCCTCCACTTT. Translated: CASSEVEDRASPLHF.

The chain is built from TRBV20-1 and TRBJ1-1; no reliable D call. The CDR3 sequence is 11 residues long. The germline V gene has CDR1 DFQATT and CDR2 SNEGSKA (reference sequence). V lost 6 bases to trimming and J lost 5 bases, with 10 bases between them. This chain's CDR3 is CSAHSGTEAFF. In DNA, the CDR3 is TGCAGTGCGCACAGTGGAACTGAAGCTTTCTTT.

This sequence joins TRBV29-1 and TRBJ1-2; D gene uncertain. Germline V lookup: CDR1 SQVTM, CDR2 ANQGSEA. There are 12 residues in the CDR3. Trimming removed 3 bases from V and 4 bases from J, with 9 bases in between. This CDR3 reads CSVDTPPYGYTF. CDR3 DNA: TGCAGCGTTGATACTCCCCCCTATGGCTACACCTTC.

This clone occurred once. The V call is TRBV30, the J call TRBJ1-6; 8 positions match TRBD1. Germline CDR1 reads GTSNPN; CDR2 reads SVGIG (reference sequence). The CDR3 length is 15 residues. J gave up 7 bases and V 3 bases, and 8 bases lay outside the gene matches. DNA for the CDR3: TGTGCCTGGAGACCTACAGGGGGTTACAATTCACCCCTCCACTTT. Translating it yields CAWRPTGGYNSPLHF.